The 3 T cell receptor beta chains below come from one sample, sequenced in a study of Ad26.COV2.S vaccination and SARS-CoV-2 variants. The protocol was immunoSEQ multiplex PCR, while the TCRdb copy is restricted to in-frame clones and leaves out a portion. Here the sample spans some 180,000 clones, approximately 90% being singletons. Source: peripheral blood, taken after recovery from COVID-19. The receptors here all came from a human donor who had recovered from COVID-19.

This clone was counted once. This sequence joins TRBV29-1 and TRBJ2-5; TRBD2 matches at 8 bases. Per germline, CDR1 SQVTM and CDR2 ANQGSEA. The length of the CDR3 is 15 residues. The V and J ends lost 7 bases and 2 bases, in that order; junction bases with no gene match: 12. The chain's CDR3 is CSASGQRGTQETQYF. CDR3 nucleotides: TGCAGCGCCTCCGGGCAGCGGGGGACACAAGAGACCCAGTACTTC. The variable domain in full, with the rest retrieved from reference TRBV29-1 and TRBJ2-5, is SAVISQKPSRDICQRGTSLTIQCQVDSQVTMMFWYRQQPGQSLTLIATANQGSEATYESGFVIDKFPISRPNLTFSTLTVSNMSPEDSSIYLCSASGQRGTQETQYFGPGTRLLVL.

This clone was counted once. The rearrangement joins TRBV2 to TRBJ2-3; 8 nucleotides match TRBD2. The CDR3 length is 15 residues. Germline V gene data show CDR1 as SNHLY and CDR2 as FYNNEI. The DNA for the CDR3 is TGTGTCACCGGCGGGGGGCGAACGAGCACAGATACGCAGTATTTT. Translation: CVTGGGRTSTDTQYF. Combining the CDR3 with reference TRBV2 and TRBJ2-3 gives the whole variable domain EPEVTQTPSHQVTQMGQEVILRCVPISNHLYFYWYRQILGQKVEFLVSFYNNEISEKSEIFDDQFSVERPDGSNFTLKIRSTKLEDSAMYFCVTGGGRTSTDTQYFGPGTRLTVL.

In DNA form, the CDR3 reads TGTGCCAGCAGTCCATCAGGCCAGTACGAGCAGTACTTC. Its translation is CASSPSGQYEQYF. The genes are TRBV28 and TRBJ2-7; no definite D call. Trimming cost V 5 bases and J 4 bases, with 12 bases left between them. The CDR3 has 13 amino acids. CDR1 MDHEN and CDR2 SYDVKM come from the germline V gene.